A selection of T cell receptor beta chains follows, all from one sample in a study of neurological immune-mediated disorders. TCRdb fed the 5' RACE reads into MiXCR, producing one record per CDR3 protein. The data contain approximately 21,000 distinct CDR3 sequences, about 6.2% of them seen just once; the ten biggest clones take up 45% to 50%. The sample consisted of CD8+ T cells from blood. The receptors here all came from a man in his late teens or twenties in good health. Both conserved end residues are part of each CDR3. Fields, in order: clone size, V gene, J gene, D gene, CDR3 protein, CDR3 DNA. D genes are given only for firm matches. A row's size may be missing; if present it is once, few, many or a size class.

many	TRBV7-9	TRBJ2-1	TRBD2	CASSLTSGTYNEQFF	TGTGCCAGCAGCTTGACAAGCGGGACTTACAATGAGCAGTTCTTC
many	TRBV19	TRBJ2-7	NA	CASMNLRDGFYEQYF	TGTGCCAGTATGAATTTGCGGGATGGGTTCTACGAGCAGTACTTC
many	TRBV10-3	TRBJ2-3	TRBD1	CAISESTQGTQYF	TGTGCCATCAGTGAGTCGACACAGGGGACGCAGTATTTT
many	TRBV20-1	TRBJ1-2	NA	CSARDPGLDGLYGYTF	TGCAGTGCTAGAGATCCCGGATTGGACGGCCTCTATGGCTACACCTTC
many	TRBV7-9	TRBJ2-7	NA	CASGPPLGDRGDREQYF	TGTGCCAGCGGACCCCCTTTGGGAGACCGAGGGGATCGGGAGCAGTACTTC
NA	TRBV9	TRBJ2-4	TRBD2	CVSSVDAGGVWNIQYF	TGTGTCAGCAGCGTAGATGCGGGGGGGGTTTGGAACATTCAGTACTTC
many	TRBV7-9	TRBJ2-5	NA	CASQGETQYF	TGTGCCAGTCAAGGCGAGACCCAGTACTTC
many	TRBV29-1	TRBJ2-1	NA	CSVEWPYNEQFF	TGCAGCGTTGAATGGCCCTACAATGAGCAGTTCTTC
many	TRBV3-1	TRBJ1-1	TRBD1	CASSPVAGQEAFF	TGTGCCAGCAGCCCGGTGGCGGGACAGGAAGCTTTCTTT
many	TRBV5-1	TRBJ2-1	NA	CASSWWGGADGSYNEQFF	TGCGCCAGCAGCTGGTGGGGTGGGGCCGACGGCTCCTACAATGAGCAGTTCTTC
many	TRBV7-9	TRBJ1-1	NA	CASSPALNTEAFF	TGTGCCAGCAGCCCAGCTTTGAACACTGAAGCTTTCTTT
many	TRBV20-1	TRBJ2-1	TRBD1	CSARDRGSYNEQFF	TGCAGTGCCCGGGACAGGGGCTCCTACAATGAGCAGTTCTTC
many	TRBV12-3/TRBV12-4	TRBJ1-1	NA	CASSFEGLGTEAFF	TGTGCCAGCAGTTTTGAGGGCTTGGGCACTGAAGCTTTCTTT
many	TRBV6-5	TRBJ1-1	NA	CASSYSAGPTEAFF	TGTGCCAGCAGTTACTCGGCAGGTCCAACGGAAGCTTTCTTT
NA	TRBV19	TRBJ2-1	NA	CASSLTRDSRFNEQFF	TGTGCCAGTAGCCTTACTCGGGATTCTCGTTTCAATGAGCAGTTCTTC
NA	TRBV6-5	TRBJ2-7	NA	CASSVGEFEQYF	TGTGCCAGCAGTGTTGGGGAATTCGAGCAGTACTTC
many	TRBV7-9	TRBJ2-7	NA	CASSPTGGEIYEQYF	TGTGCCAGCAGCCCTACCGGAGGTGAGATTTACGAGCAGTACTTC
NA	TRBV12-3/TRBV12-4	TRBJ2-1	TRBD2	CASRPSGGVVNEQFF	TGTGCCAGCAGGCCTAGCGGGGGGGTGGTAAATGAGCAGTTCTTC
many	TRBV15	TRBJ2-3	NA	CATSRSRDGLLEDTQYF	TGTGCCACCAGCAGGAGTAGGGACGGACTCTTGGAAGATACGCAGTATTTT
many	TRBV27	TRBJ1-6	NA	CASSLTGKFSPLHF	TGTGCCAGCTCCCTAACGGGGAAGTTTTCACCCCTCCACTTT
many	TRBV5-1	TRBJ1-6	NA	CASSLDRDNSPLHF	TGCGCCAGCAGCTTGGACAGGGATAATTCACCCCTCCACTTT
many	TRBV6-5	TRBJ2-1	TRBD2	CASSNGKRGYNEQFF	TGTGCCAGCAGTAATGGCAAGCGGGGGTACAATGAGCAGTTCTTC
many	TRBV7-9	TRBJ2-1	NA	CASSLGTLGGRTDEQFF	TGTGCCAGCAGCTTAGGAACCCTTGGTGGGCGTACCGATGAGCAGTTCTTC
many	TRBV29-1	TRBJ2-3	NA	CSSGTTSLTQYF	TGCAGCTCCGGGACGACCTCCCTGACGCAGTATTTT
many	TRBV9	TRBJ2-7	NA	CASSVDGMPGDEQYF	TGTGCCAGCAGCGTAGATGGGATGCCCGGGGACGAGCAGTACTTC
NA	TRBV29-1	TRBJ1-2	NA	CSVEGRTPPMDGYTF	TGCAGCGTTGAAGGGCGGACACCTCCTATGGACGGCTACACCTTC
many	TRBV11-2	TRBJ2-7	NA	CASSLTGTLSEQYF	TGTGCCAGCAGCTTAACAGGGACCCTCAGCGAGCAGTACTTC
many	TRBV5-6	TRBJ1-4	TRBD1	CASSPGTASNEKLFF	TGTGCCAGCAGCCCGGGGACAGCATCTAATGAAAAACTGTTTTTT